The 22 T cell receptor beta chains presented below share a single source sample, sequenced in a study of T cell clones after liver transplantation. Clones were read by immunoSEQ multiplex PCR, and TCRdb kept only the in-frame ones, dropping some. The profile shows more than 95,000 clones, about nine tenths of them singletons. The sequenced sample was CD4+ T cells from blood, obtained 12 months after liver transplant. The receptors come from a human patient who received a liver transplant. Part of the T cells may come from the graft donor.

In this sample, this clone turned up a few times. The chain combines TRBV19 with TRBJ1-1; possible D gene TRBD1, 6 bases. CDR1 is LNHDA, CDR2 SQIVND, per germline (reference sequence). This CDR3 is built from 17 residues. Trimming took 3 bases from V and 8 from J, leaving 25 bases between them. CDR3 in DNA: TGTGCCAGTAGTATCCCGACGATGGCCGGGACACGAAAAGAAGCTTTCTTT. Its translation is CASSIPTMAGTRKEAFF.

The V and J genes are TRBV30 and TRBJ1-2; 7 bases agree with TRBD1. The CDR3 is made up of 15 amino acids. CDR1 is GTSNPN and CDR2 is SVGIG in the germline V gene (reference sequence). V gave up 4 bases and J gave up 8 bases; unmatched junction bases: 16. Here the CDR3 reads CAWNRRDSLGLGYTF. In nucleotides, the CDR3 is TGTGCCTGGAACAGACGGGACAGCCTAGGGTTGGGCTACACCTTC. Combining the CDR3 with reference TRBV30 and TRBJ1-2 gives the whole variable domain SQTIHQWPATLVQPVGSPLSLECTVEGTSNPNLYWYRQAAGRGLQLLFYSVGIGQISSEVPQNLSASRPQDRQFILSSKKLLLSDSGFYLCAWNRRDSLGLGYTFGSGTRLTVV.

This chain connects TRBV7-2 to TRBJ2-5, with 7 bases aligning to TRBD2. Unmatched junction bases numbered 6, after V lost 1 base and J lost 4 bases. Germline V gene lookup returns CDR1 SGHTA and CDR2 FQGNSA. The CDR3 covers 15 residues. The CDR3 region is CASSLGGGSLETQYF. DNA of the CDR3: TGTGCCAGCAGCTTAGGCGGCGGGAGTCTAGAGACCCAGTACTTC.

CDR3 bases: TGTGCCAGCAGTTTAATGCGCCCGAAGAGCCAAAACAATCAGCCCCAGCATTTT. Encoded protein: CASSLMRPKSQNNQPQHF. The chain carries TRBV27 and TRBJ1-5; D not resolved. CDR1 is MNHEY and CDR2 is SMNVEV in the germline V gene (reference sequence). Deletions cut 2 bases from V and 3 bases from J, with 20 bases between. The CDR3 is made up of 18 amino acids.

The CDR3 coding sequence is TGTGCCAGTATACTACTCCTAAAGGATAGATACAATGAGCAGTTCTTC. This translates into CASILLLKDRYNEQFF. This chain links TRBV19 with TRBJ2-1; no firm D call. CDR1 and CDR2 (germline): LNHDA, SQIVND (reference sequence). The CDR3 sequence is 16 residues long. V was cut by 7 bases and J by 4 bases, with 20 bases left in between.

This clone was counted a single time. The chain recombines TRBV9 with TRBJ2-7; maybe TRBD1 (6 bases). The CDR3 consists of 14 residues. Germline loops: CDR1 SGDLS, CDR2 YYNGEE. The V end was cut by 3 bases, the J end by 4 bases, with 14 bases between. CDR3 in DNA: TGTGCCAGCAGCGCCGTTACAGGGTCGTACGAGCAGTACTTC. It codes for CASSAVTGSYEQYF.

The J gene is TRBJ1-5, the V gene TRBV10-3; maybe TRBD1 (6 bases). The CDR3 is made up of 13 amino acids. The germline CDR1 and CDR2 sequences are ENHRY and SYGVKD. Trimming left V 11 bases short and J 5 bases short, with 16 bases between. The CDR3 sequence is CAVRTAPDQPQHF. CDR3 coding DNA: TGTGCCGTACGGACAGCCCCGGATCAGCCCCAGCATTTT.

This clone was found once. The chain has TRBV27 and TRBJ1-4, with 8 bases fitting TRBD1. Germline-derived CDR1 and CDR2 are MNHEY and SMNVEV (reference sequence). CDR3 length: 14 amino acids. J gave up 5 bases and V 7 bases, and 6 bases lay outside the gene matches. CDR3 coding DNA: TGTGCCAGCATGGACAGGGCGAGGAATGAAAAACTGTTTTTT. Protein: CASMDRARNEKLFF.

The chain links TRBV4-3 to TRBJ1-2; no clear D. The CDR3 spans 12 residues. The germline gives CDR1 LGHNA, CDR2 YSLEER. Trimming left V 0 bases short and J 4 bases short, with 3 bases between. Written as DNA, the CDR3 is TGCGCCAGCAGCCAAGACAGCTATGGCTACACCTTC. This translates into CASSQDSYGYTF.

The J gene is TRBJ1-5, the V gene TRBV28; D unresolved. Trimming took 4 bases from V and 2 from J, leaving 9 bases between them. The CDR3 is made up of 14 amino acids. Germline V gives CDR1 MDHEN, CDR2 SYDVKM. This chain's CDR3 is CASSYERGNQPQHF. DNA for the CDR3: TGTGCCAGCAGTTATGAGCGGGGCAATCAGCCCCAGCATTTT.

The V gene is TRBV30, the J gene TRBJ2-6, with no clear D. CDR3 length: 14 amino acids. CDR1 and CDR2 (germline): GTSNPN, SVGIG (reference sequence). V lost 3 bases and J lost 0, with 6 bases in between. The CDR3 DNA is TGTGCCTGGAGCCTGAACTCTGGGGCCAACGTCCTGACTTTC. Translating gives CAWSLNSGANVLTF.

The gene calls are TRBV11-1 and TRBJ2-6, with D possibly matching TRBD2 (5 bases). Germline V gives CDR1 SGHAT, CDR2 FQDESV (reference sequence). The CDR3 extends over 16 amino acids. V shed 2 bases and J shed 0 bases, with 8 bases lying between them. As DNA, the CDR3 is TGTGCCAGCAGCTTACGAGCGGACTCTGGGGCCAACGTCCTGACTTTC. Amino acids: CASSLRADSGANVLTF.

The chain joins TRBV2 to TRBJ1-1, with 7 bases that match TRBD1. V lost 7 bases to trimming and J lost 3 bases; unmatched junction nucleotides: 8. CDR1 and CDR2 (germline): SNHLY, FYNNEI. There are 14 residues in the CDR3. The CDR3 reads CASNPQGRDTEAFF. The CDR3 nucleotides read TGTGCCAGCAACCCACAGGGGAGGGACACTGAAGCTTTCTTT.

This chain connects TRBV9 to TRBJ1-1, with a possible D match to TRBD1 (5 bases). The length of the CDR3 is 14 residues. Germline CDR1 SGDLS, CDR2 YYNGEE. Trimming cost V 3 bases and J 5 bases, with 14 bases left between them. CDR3 sequence reads: CASSETARWTEAFF. The CDR3 nucleotides are TGTGCCAGCAGCGAGACAGCCCGGTGGACTGAAGCTTTCTTT.

V usage is TRBV18 and J usage is TRBJ2-2, with D possibly being TRBD1 (5 bases). The germline CDR1 and CDR2 sequences are KGHSH and LQKENI. This CDR3 is built from 15 residues. The V and J ends lost 3 bases and 9 bases respectively, with 17 bases between them. The CDR3 DNA is TGTGCCAGCTCACCCAGGGTTTCCTCTGCGTGGGAGCTGTTTTTT. This gives the protein CASSPRVSSAWELFF.

The genes are TRBV5-1 and TRBJ2-7; 13 positions agree with TRBD2. The CDR3 covers 15 residues. Germline CDR1 reads SGHRS; CDR2 reads YFSETQ. J gave up 2 bases and V 4 bases, and 3 bases lay outside the gene matches. The CDR3 loop reads CASSAGTSGAYEQYF. For the CDR3, the DNA is TGCGCCAGCAGCGCCGGGACTAGCGGGGCCTACGAGCAGTACTTC.

This clone showed up just a few times. Other DNA sequences within the sample encode an identical CDR3. The J gene is TRBJ2-5, the V gene TRBV19; a weak D match, TRBD1 (6 bases). CDR3 length equals 14 residues. CDR1 is LNHDA, CDR2 SQIVND, per germline (reference sequence). The V end lost 3 bases, the J end lost 1 base, and 9 bases lay between the germline ends. Written as DNA, the CDR3 is TGTGCCAGTAGTATTGGCAGGGGCCAAGAGACCCAGTACTTC. Translating gives CASSIGRGQETQYF.

This sequence joins TRBV9 and TRBJ2-5, with TRBD2 matching over 12 bases. This CDR3 contains 17 residues. Germline V lookup: CDR1 SGDLS, CDR2 YYNGEE. V trimming: 0 bases; J trimming: 5 bases; junction bases outside the gene matches: 8. DNA of the CDR3: TGTGCCAGCAGCGTAGATGCTAGCGGGAGGGCCTTGGAGACCCAGTACTTC. Translation gives CASSVDASGRALETQYF.

V and J are TRBV7-2 and TRBJ2-5; D possibly corresponds to TRBD1 (6 bases). CDR3 length equals 14 residues. In germline, CDR1 is SGHTA, CDR2 FQGNSA. V was trimmed by 4 bases and J by 3 bases, leaving 12 bases between them. The CDR3: CASSYTGKEETQYF. The CDR3 nucleotides are TGTGCCAGCAGCTATACAGGGAAGGAAGAGACCCAGTACTTC. The full variable domain, its missing parts supplied by reference TRBV7-2 and TRBJ2-5, is GAGVSQSPSNKVTEKGKDVELRCDPISGHTALYWYRQSLGQGLEFLIYFQGNSAPDKSGLPSDRFSAERTGGSVSTLTIQRTQQEDSAVYLCASSYTGKEETQYFGPGTRLLVL.

V is TRBV28 and J is TRBJ1-5; D is unclear. The CDR3 has 13 amino acids. Germline lookup yields CDR1 MDHEN and CDR2 SYDVKM. Trimming removed 4 bases from V and 0 bases from J, with 4 bases in between. CDR3: CASSYYSNQPQHF. The CDR3 nucleotides read TGTGCCAGCAGTTACTATAGCAATCAGCCCCAGCATTTT.

This clone has a handful of counts. The chain recombines TRBV5-1 with TRBJ2-5; 9 nucleotides match TRBD1. The CDR3 length is 15 residues. Germline V gene data show CDR1 as SGHRS and CDR2 as YFSETQ. V dropped 0 bases and J dropped 5; count of bases not matched to a gene: 5. The chain's CDR3 is CASSLVQGASETQYF. The CDR3 DNA is TGCGCCAGCAGCTTGGTACAGGGGGCATCGGAGACCCAGTACTTC.

This clone occurred once. J is TRBJ2-7 and V is TRBV5-4, with D possibly TRBD1 on 6 matching bases. The V gene's germline CDR1 is SGHNT and CDR2 YYREEE (reference sequence). The CDR3 spans 16 residues. V lost 4 bases and J lost 0, with 17 bases in between. This CDR3 is CASSQKQGGGSYEQYF. The CDR3 coding sequence is TGTGCCAGCAGCCAAAAACAGGGTGGGGGCTCCTACGAGCAGTACTTC.